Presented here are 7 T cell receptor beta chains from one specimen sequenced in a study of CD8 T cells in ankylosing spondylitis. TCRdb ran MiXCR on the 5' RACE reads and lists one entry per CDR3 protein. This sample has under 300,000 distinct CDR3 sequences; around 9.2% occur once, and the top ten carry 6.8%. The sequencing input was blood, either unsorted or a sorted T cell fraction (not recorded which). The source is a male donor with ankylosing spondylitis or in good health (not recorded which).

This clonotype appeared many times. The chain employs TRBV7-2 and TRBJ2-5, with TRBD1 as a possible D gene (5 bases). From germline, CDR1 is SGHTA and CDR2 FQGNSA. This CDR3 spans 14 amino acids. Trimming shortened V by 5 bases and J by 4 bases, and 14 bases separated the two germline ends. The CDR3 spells CASSQTRAGETQYF. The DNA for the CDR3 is TGTGCCAGCAGCCAAACCAGGGCCGGAGAGACCCAGTACTTC.

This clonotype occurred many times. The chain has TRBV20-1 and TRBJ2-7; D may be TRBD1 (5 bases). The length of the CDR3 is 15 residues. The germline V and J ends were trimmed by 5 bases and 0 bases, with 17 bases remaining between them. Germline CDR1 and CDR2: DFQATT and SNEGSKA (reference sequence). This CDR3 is CSAPLEVGPSYEQYF. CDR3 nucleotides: TGCAGTGCTCCTTTAGAGGTGGGGCCCTCCTACGAGCAGTACTTC.

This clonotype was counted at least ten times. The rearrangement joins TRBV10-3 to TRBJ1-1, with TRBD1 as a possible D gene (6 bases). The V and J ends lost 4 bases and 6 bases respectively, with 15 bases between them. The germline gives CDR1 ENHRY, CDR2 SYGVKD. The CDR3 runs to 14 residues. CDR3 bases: TGTGCCATCAGTGGTGGAGGGGGGCGGTCTGAAGCTTTCTTT. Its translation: CAISGGGGRSEAFF.

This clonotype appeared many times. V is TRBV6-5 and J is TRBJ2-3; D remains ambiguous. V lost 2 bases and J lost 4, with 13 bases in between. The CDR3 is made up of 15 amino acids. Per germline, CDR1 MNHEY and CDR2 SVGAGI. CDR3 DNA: TGTGCCAGCAGTTACCAACCCGATGCGGCAGATACGCAGTATTTT. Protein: CASSYQPDAADTQYF.

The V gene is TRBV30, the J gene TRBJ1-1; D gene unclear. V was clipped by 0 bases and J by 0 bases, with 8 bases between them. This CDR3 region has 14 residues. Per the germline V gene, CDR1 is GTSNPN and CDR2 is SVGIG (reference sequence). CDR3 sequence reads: CAWSVEGLNTEAFF. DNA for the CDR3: TGTGCCTGGAGTGTAGAGGGCTTGAACACTGAAGCTTTCTTT.

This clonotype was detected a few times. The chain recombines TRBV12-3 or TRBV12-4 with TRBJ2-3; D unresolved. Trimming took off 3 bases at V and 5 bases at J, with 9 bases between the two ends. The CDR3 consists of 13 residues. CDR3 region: CASSLRLLDTQYF. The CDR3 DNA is TGTGCCAGCAGTTTGAGACTTCTAGATACGCAGTATTTT.

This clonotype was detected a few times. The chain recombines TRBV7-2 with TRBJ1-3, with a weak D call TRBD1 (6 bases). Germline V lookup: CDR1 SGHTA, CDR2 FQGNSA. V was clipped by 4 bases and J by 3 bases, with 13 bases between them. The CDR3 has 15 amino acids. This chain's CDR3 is CASSSQGGIGNTIYF. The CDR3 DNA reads TGTGCCAGCAGCTCTCAAGGGGGAATTGGAAACACCATATATTTT.